The 25 T cell receptor beta chains below all came from one sample that was sequenced in a study of T cells in women clearing cervical HPV infection. The table came from immunoSEQ multiplex PCR; TCRdb's copy has only in-frame clones and leaves some out. In total, the table holds about 48,000 clones. Sequencing used blood buffy coat. The receptors originated from a woman between 18 and 70 years old with a cervical HPV16 infection that either progressed to CIN3+ or cleared (not recorded which).

As to this clone: With the read ending 3 residues before the CDR3 end, the germline J gene is used to fill in that end. The rearrangement joins TRBV19 to TRBJ1-6; 8 positions match TRBD1. Germline CDR1 and CDR2: LNHDA and SQIVND (reference sequence). J gave up 5 bases and V 2 bases, and 2 bases lay outside the gene matches. This CDR3 region has 15 residues. The sequenced CDR3 bases are TGTGCCAGTAGTATACAGGGGGCAAATAATTCACCC. Translated: CASSIQGANNSP. The full CDR3 is CASSIQGANNSPLHF.

A word on this clone: With the read ending 3 residues before the CDR3 end, the germline J gene is used to fill in that end. This sequence joins TRBV28 and TRBJ2-3, with 12 bases aligning to TRBD2. V gave up 3 bases and J gave up 3 bases; unmatched junction bases: 7. Looked up from germline, CDR1 is MDHEN and CDR2 is SYDVKM. The CDR3 contains 17 residues. The CDR3 DNA, read in part, is TGTGCCAGCAGTTTTCTAGCGGGAGGGCCCGCGACAGATACG. It is translated as CASSFLAGGPATDT. The entire CDR3 is CASSFLAGGPATDTQYF.

With respect to this clone: Sequencing ends 3 residues short of the CDR3 end; the germline J gene provides the rest. The chain is built from TRBV10-2 and TRBJ1-3; no firm D call. The V end lost 10 bases, the J end lost 0 bases, and 16 bases lay between the germline ends. Looked up from germline, CDR1 is WSHSY and CDR2 is SAAADI. This CDR3 is built from 15 residues. Partial CDR3 DNA: TGCGCCACAAAGCAGGCCGGAGACTCTGGAAACACC. It encodes CATKQAGDSGNT. The whole CDR3 sequence reads CATKQAGDSGNTIYF.

On this clone itself: The observed sequence ends 3 residues before the CDR3 terminus, with the missing tail filled in from the germline J gene. The J gene is TRBJ1-1, the V gene TRBV18, with D uncertain. The CDR3 covers 14 residues. Germline V gene lookup returns CDR1 KGHSH and CDR2 LQKENI. The V and J ends lost 1 base and 1 base respectively, with 7 bases between them. The part of the CDR3 DNA that was read is TGTGCCAGCTCACCACTTACCGGGAACACTGAA. This encodes CASSPLTGNTE. The whole CDR3 sequence is CASSPLTGNTEAFF.

Incomplete CDR3 DNA: TGTGCCAGCAGTGAAGGGTCAGGGCGTAACTATGGC. Protein product: CASSEGSGRNYG. The full CDR3 reads CASSEGSGRNYGYTF. This chain uses TRBV6-4 with TRBJ1-2; possibly TRBD1 for D (5 bases). The read terminates 3 residues before the CDR3 end, so the remaining end is supplied by the germline J gene. V lost 3 bases and J 1 base, leaving 12 bases between the germline ends. CDR3 length equals 15 residues. Per the germline V gene, CDR1 is MRHNA and CDR2 is SNTAGT.

The CDR3 region is CASSSRGTSGRALSSYNEQFF. CDR3 bases read: TGTGCCAGCAGCTCGCGGGGGACTAGCGGGAGGGCCCTAAGCTCCTACAATGAG. This chain links TRBV13 with TRBJ2-1; 16 nucleotides line up with TRBD2. From the germline J gene comes the end of the CDR3, since the read stops 3 residues before it. This CDR3 spans 21 amino acids. Germline V CDR1 and CDR2: PRHDT, FYEKMQ (reference sequence). With V trimmed by 4 bases and J by 0 bases, 12 bases remained unmatched.

Comments on this clone: The CDR3 extends 3 residues past the end of the read, so its final part is completed from the germline J gene. The chain carries TRBV19 and TRBJ1-2; D is possibly TRBD1 (5 bases). The CDR3 length is 16 residues. From germline, CDR1 is LNHDA and CDR2 SQIVND (reference sequence). The DNA read from the CDR3 is TGTGCCAGTAGTATAGATCGGAAAGGGGAGGTTCGCGGC. It is translated as CASSIDRKGEVRG. The entire CDR3 protein is CASSIDRKGEVRGYTF.

In the case of this clone: Read coverage stops 3 residues before the CDR3 terminus; the germline J gene supplies the remainder. The V and J genes are TRBV10-1 and TRBJ2-5; 11 nucleotides agree with TRBD2. The CDR3 runs 15 residues. The V gene's germline CDR1 is WNHNN and CDR2 SYGVQD (reference sequence). With V trimmed by 5 bases and J by 1 base, 3 bases remained unmatched. CDR3 loop: CASSHLAGGQETQYF. CDR3 DNA (partial): TGCGCCAGCAGTCATCTAGCGGGAGGCCAAGAGACC.

The CDR3 loop reads CAWSVQGGANEKLFF. Incomplete CDR3 DNA: TGTGCCTGGAGTGTACAAGGGGGCGCGAATGAAAAA. The rearrangement uses TRBV30 and TRBJ1-4; TRBD1 matches at 7 bases. The read falls 3 residues short of the CDR3 end, and the missing part is taken from the germline J gene. V was clipped by 0 bases and J by 5 bases; unmatched bases: 6. CDR3 size: 15 residues. Germline values: CDR1 GTSNPN, CDR2 SVGIG (reference sequence).

About this clone itself: The observed sequence ends 3 residues before the CDR3 terminus, with the missing tail filled in from the germline J gene. The chain combines TRBV7-2 with TRBJ1-3; the D is unclear. Deletions cut 0 bases from V and 0 bases from J, with 9 bases between. Germline CDR1 is SGHTA and CDR2 is FQGNSA. The CDR3 loop spans 16 amino acids. CDR3 region: CASSLAAGGSGNTIYF. The sequenced CDR3 bases are TGTGCCAGCAGCTTAGCCGCAGGTGGCTCTGGAAACACC.

Note on this clone: The read finishes 3 residues shy of the CDR3 end, and the germline J gene is used to complete it. The gene calls are TRBV11-2 and TRBJ2-7; D is unclear. Germline CDR1 SGHAT, CDR2 FQNNGV. The V end was cut by 5 bases, the J end by 5 bases, with 16 bases between. The CDR3 loop spans 14 amino acids. The CDR3 reads CASSPVGPMNEQYF. The sequenced part of the CDR3 DNA is TGTGCCAGCAGCCCCGTGGGCCCTATGAACGAG.

Notes on this clone: A junction end diverges from the germline sequence, so it may reflect a read error. The read finishes 3 residues shy of the CDR3 end, and the germline J gene is used to complete it. Other DNA sequences in the sample encode the same CDR3. The V and J genes are TRBV5-4 and TRBJ2-1; D is possibly TRBD2 (6 bases). Germline loops: CDR1 SGHNT, CDR2 YYREEE (reference sequence). This CDR3 region has 15 residues. CDR3 residues: CASSLAGTPYDEQFF. CDR3 DNA, as far as it was read: TGTGCTAGCAGCTTGGCCGGGACTCCGTATGATGAG.

As regards this clone: The read ends 3 residues shy of where the CDR3 ends; the end is completed using the germline J gene. The chain couples TRBV20-1 to TRBJ1-2; TRBD1 matches at 8 bases. Germline V gene lookup returns CDR1 DFQATT and CDR2 SNEGSKA (reference sequence). Unmatched junction bases numbered 2, after V lost 5 bases and J lost 3 bases. The CDR3 is 12 amino acids. The sequenced part of the CDR3 DNA is TGCAGTGCTCCACAGGGGGACTATGGC. Translation: CSAPQGDYG. The whole CDR3 reads CSAPQGDYGYTF.

As to this clone: The read stops 3 residues short of the end of the CDR3; the missing end is completed from the germline J gene. V and J are TRBV6-1 and TRBJ1-3, with D perhaps matching TRBD1 (6 bases). The CDR3 has 16 residues. Trimming removed 1 base from V and 1 base from J, with 11 bases in between. The V gene's germline CDR1 is MNHNS and CDR2 SASEGT. CDR3: CASSEGGGFSGNTIYF. The sequenced CDR3 bases are TGTGCCAGCAGTGAAGGGGGGGGCTTTTCTGGAAACACC.

The CDR3 region is CSARGRNQPQHF. CDR3 bases read: TGCAGTGCTAGGGGCAGGAATCAGCCC. V gene TRBV20-1 combines with J gene TRBJ1-5; D not certain. The sequence runs out 3 residues before the end of the CDR3; the remainder is reconstructed from the germline J gene. The CDR3 is 12 residues long. Between the trimmed V and J ends, which lost 3 bases and 4 bases, there was a span of 7 bases. The germline CDR1 and CDR2 sequences are DFQATT and SNEGSKA (reference sequence).

The CDR3 protein is CASRTDYTEAFF. The sequenced part of the CDR3 DNA is TGTGCCAGCCGGACAGACTACACTGAA. V and J are TRBV28 and TRBJ1-1; D might be TRBD1 (6 bases). Read coverage stops 3 residues before the CDR3 terminus; the germline J gene supplies the remainder. V lost 8 bases and J lost 3, with 10 bases in between. Germline V CDR1 and CDR2: MDHEN, SYDVKM. CDR3 size: 12 residues. The full variable domain, completed using reference TRBV28 and TRBJ1-1, is DVKVTQSSRYLVKRTGEKVFLECVQDMDHENMFWYRQDPGLGLRLIYFSYDVKMKEKGDIPEGYSVSREKKERFSLILESASTNQTSMYLCASRTDYTEAFFGQGTRLTVV.

A remark on this clone: The read comes to an end 3 residues before the CDR3 does, leaving the germline J gene to fill in the end. V is TRBV2 and J is TRBJ2-1; D is perhaps TRBD1 (6 bases). V lost 4 bases and J lost 2, with 9 bases in between. CDR1 SNHLY and CDR2 FYNNEI come from the germline V gene. This CDR3 has 14 residues. The CDR3 sequence is CASSAGVPYNEQFF. Incomplete CDR3 DNA: TGTGCCAGCAGTGCAGGGGTACCCTACAATGAG.

As concerns this clone: Coverage ceases 3 residues before the CDR3 finishes, and the germline J gene fills in the end. The rearrangement uses TRBV5-1 and TRBJ1-1; no clear D. The germline gives CDR1 SGHRS, CDR2 YFSETQ. The ends were cut back, 4 bases at V and 1 base at J, with 8 bases in the middle. This CDR3 region has 13 residues. The sequenced CDR3 bases are TGCGCCAGCAGCCTCAGTCAGAACACTGAA. Its protein is CASSLSQNTE. The entire CDR3 sequence reads CASSLSQNTEAFF.

As concerns this clone: Read sequence stops 3 residues before the CDR3 end, and the germline J gene provides the missing end. V and J are TRBV20-1 and TRBJ2-3; 11 bases align to TRBD1. With V trimmed by 5 bases and J by 3 bases, 10 bases remained unmatched. Germline V gene lookup returns CDR1 DFQATT and CDR2 SNEGSKA (reference sequence). CDR3 size: 16 residues. The CDR3 is CSACSGTGGKTDTQYF. CDR3 DNA, as far as it was read: TGCAGTGCTTGCTCAGGGACAGGGGGTAAAACAGATACG.

Incomplete CDR3 DNA: TGTGCCAGCAGCTTAGATGGTCAAGCGGGCGAG. Its protein is CASSLDGQAGE. The CDR3, in full, reads CASSLDGQAGEQYF. This chain uses TRBV11-3 with TRBJ2-7; tentatively, D is TRBD2 (6 bases). Coverage ceases 3 residues before the CDR3 finishes, and the germline J gene fills in the end. In germline, CDR1 is SGHNT, CDR2 YENEEA. This CDR3 comprises 14 residues. V was pared by 0 bases and J by 6 bases, with 12 bases between.

As for this clone: The CDR3 end is not reached by the read, which stops 3 residues before it; the germline J gene fills it in. The gene calls are TRBV5-1 and TRBJ1-4; no definite D call. The CDR3 consists of 15 residues. Germline V gene sequence: CDR1 SGHRS, CDR2 YFSETQ. The ends were cut back, 2 bases at V and 0 bases at J, with 8 bases in the middle. CDR3 in amino acids: CASSFMAATNEKLFF. Partial CDR3 DNA: TGCGCCAGCAGCTTTATGGCTGCAACTAATGAAAAA.

As to this clone: The read is 3 residues too short to cover the CDR3 end, so that end is filled in from the germline J gene. The chain uses TRBV7-3 and TRBJ2-1; 9 bases match TRBD1. Germline trimming cut 4 bases from V and 8 bases from J; bases unmatched to any gene: 9. CDR3 size: 15 residues. Per the germline V gene, CDR1 is SGHTA and CDR2 is FQGTGA. CDR3 in amino acids: CASSYRDRENDEQFF. CDR3 bases read: TGTGCCAGCAGCTACCGGGACAGGGAAAACGATGAG.

Notes on this clone: The CDR3 is cut off 3 residues early in the read; its end comes from the germline J gene. The J gene is TRBJ1-1, the V gene TRBV2; 10 positions agree with TRBD1. The V segment lost 6 bases and the J segment 4 bases; nucleotides outside the gene matches: 5. The CDR3 has 14 residues. Germline CDR1 is SNHLY and CDR2 is FYNNEI. The CDR3 DNA, read in part, is TGTGCCAGCAGGCCCGGACAGGGGGGCACTGAA. It yields the protein CASRPGQGGTE. The full CDR3 sequence reads CASRPGQGGTEAFF. The complete variable domain, with remaining parts taken from reference TRBV2 and TRBJ1-1, reads EPEVTQTPSHQVTQMGQEVILRCVPISNHLYFYWYRQILGQKVEFLVSFYNNEISEKSEIFDDQFSVERPDGSNFTLKIRSTKLEDSAMYFCASRPGQGGTEAFFGQGTRLTVV.

As regards this clone: The CDR3 extends 3 residues past the end of the read, so its final part is completed from the germline J gene. The chain joins TRBV19 to TRBJ1-6; a possible D gene is TRBD1 (5 bases). Germline CDR1 LNHDA, CDR2 SQIVND (reference sequence). Between the trimmed V and J ends, which lost 6 bases and 8 bases, there was a span of 17 bases. This CDR3 region has 15 residues. CDR3 sequence: CASSSSGAVDSPLHF. Partial CDR3 DNA: TGTGCCAGTAGCTCTAGCGGGGCAGTCGATTCACCC.

As to this clone: With the read ending 3 residues before the CDR3 end, the germline J gene is used to fill in that end. This chain uses TRBV18 with TRBJ2-3, with 9 bases that match TRBD2. Losses at the gene ends were 2 bases for V and 0 bases for J; bases not matched to a gene: 6. The CDR3 spans 17 residues. Germline V gene lookup returns CDR1 KGHSH and CDR2 LQKENI. This CDR3 is CASSPGVLAGSTDTQYF. The covered CDR3 bases are TGTGCCAGCTCACCAGGAGTTCTAGCGGGAAGCACAGATACG.